A selection of T cell receptor beta chains follows, all from one sample in a study of blood T cell repertoires in COVID-19. Some clones are missing from TCRdb's copy, which holds only in-frame ones; the method was immunoSEQ multiplex PCR. The table includes about 250,000 clones, 85% to 90% detected once. The sequencing sample was made of PBMCs or T cells enriched from blood (not recorded which). All receptors come from a man aged 18 to 29 who had recovered from COVID-19. Both conserved end residues are part of each CDR3. The order of the fields is V gene, clone size, D gene, J gene, CDR3 DNA, CDR3 protein. The D gene is left open where the match is weak. The listing skips clone size in some rows; elsewhere it reads once, few, many or a size class.

>TRBV4-2|NA|TRBD2|TRBJ2-7
TGTGCCAGCAGCCAATCAGCGGGGGGGGTAGGGATTGACGAGCAGTACTTC
CASSQSAGGVGIDEQYF
>TRBV6-5|NA|TRBD2|TRBJ2-5
TGTGCCAGCAGTTCCGTGACTAGCGGAGAGACCCAGTACTTC
CASSSVTSGETQYF
>TRBV5-1|NA|TRBD2|TRBJ2-4
TGCGCCAGCAGCATAGAGCGGGAGTCCAAAAACATTCAGTACTTC
CASSIERESKNIQYF
>TRBV28|NA|NA|TRBJ1-1
TGTGCCAGCAGTTTGGAGGGTTCAGGGAAAGCTTTCTTT
CASSLEGSGKAFF
>TRBV2|NA|NA|TRBJ1-5
TGTGCCAGCAGTGCTGGCCCCAATCAGCCCCAGCATTTT
CASSAGPNQPQHF
>TRBV7-9|NA|NA|TRBJ1-2
TGTGCCAGCAGCGATATGATAGACAGGATTAACTATGGCTACACCTTC
CASSDMIDRINYGYTF
>TRBV28|NA|NA|TRBJ1-2
TGTGCCAGCAGTTTACACACTAACTATGGCTACACCTTC
CASSLHTNYGYTF
>TRBV5-6|NA|NA|TRBJ2-7
TGTGCCAGCAGCTCGGGTACTAGCTCCTACGAGCAGTACTTC
CASSSGTSSYEQYF
>TRBV18|NA|NA|TRBJ1-1
TGTGCCAGCTCACCGGATTTCGAGGGAGCGTGGACTTTCTTT
CASSPDFEGAWTFF
>TRBV5-4|NA|NA|TRBJ2-7
TGTGCCAGCAGCTTGGAACAGGGTGGCCACGAGCAGTACTTC
CASSLEQGGHEQYF
>TRBV19|NA|NA|TRBJ1-1
TGTGCCAGTAGCTGGTCACAGCACACTGAAGCTTTCTTT
CASSWSQHTEAFF
>TRBV27|few|NA|TRBJ1-6
TGTGCCAGCAGGTACAGGGTCGGTTCACCCCTCCACTTT
CASRYRVGSPLHF
>TRBV5-4|NA|TRBD2|TRBJ2-2
TGTGCCAGCAGCCCCTTGGCGGGGGGCGGGGACGGGGAGCTGTTTTTT
CASSPLAGGGDGELFF
>TRBV19|NA|NA|TRBJ2-1
TGTGCCAGTAGTATAGGAACTCCTAGCACTGAGCAGTTCTTC
CASSIGTPSTEQFF
>TRBV5-6|NA|NA|TRBJ2-2
TGTGCCAGTAGCGTCGCCGGGGAGCTGTTTTTT
CASSVAGELFF
>TRBV6-1|NA|TRBD2|TRBJ2-1
TGTGCCAGCAGTGAATACCCGGCGGGGGGATACAATGAGCAGTTCTTC
CASSEYPAGGYNEQFF
>TRBV19|NA|TRBD2|TRBJ2-5
TGTGCCAGTAGTACCCCTAGCGGGGGGATCCAAGAGACCCAGTACTTC
CASSTPSGGIQETQYF
>TRBV30|NA|NA|TRBJ1-2
TGTGCCACTTACAGCTATGGCTACACCTTC
CATYSYGYTF
>TRBV7-2|NA|TRBD2|TRBJ2-1
TGTGCCAGCAGCTTCTCGGGACTAGCGGGGAATGAGCAGTTCTTC
CASSFSGLAGNEQFF
>TRBV24-1|NA|NA|TRBJ2-1
TGTGCCACCAGTGATTTGGCGCACAATGAGCAGTTCTTC
CATSDLAHNEQFF
>TRBV5-4|NA|NA|TRBJ2-4
TGTGCCAGCAGCTTGCCCGGGGGCAAAAACATTCAGTACTTC
CASSLPGGKNIQYF
>TRBV9|once|NA|TRBJ2-5
TGTGCCAGCAGCGTAGGAGAAGAGACCCAGTACTTC
CASSVGEETQYF
>TRBV28|NA|NA|TRBJ1-2
TGTGCCAGCAGCGCGCAGGACAGCTACTATGGCTACACCTTC
CASSAQDSYYGYTF
>TRBV30|NA|TRBD2|TRBJ2-7
TGTGCCTGGAGTCCCCCCGGACTAGCGGGGTCCTACGAGCAGTACTTC
CAWSPPGLAGSYEQYF
>TRBV2|once|NA|TRBJ2-1
TGTGCCAGCAGTGAACGGGTCAGCTCCTACAATGAGCAGTTCTTC
CASSERVSSYNEQFF
>TRBV6-5|once|NA|TRBJ1-1
TGTGCCAGCAGTCCCCAGGCAGTGAACACTGAAGCTTTCTTT
CASSPQAVNTEAFF
>TRBV7-9|NA|TRBD2|TRBJ2-1
TGTGCCAGCAGCTTAATAGCGGGGGGCCACAATGAGCAGTTCTTC
CASSLIAGGHNEQFF
>TRBV9|NA|NA|TRBJ2-7
TGTGCCAGCAGCGTAGACAGCTACGAGCAGTACTTC
CASSVDSYEQYF
>TRBV30|NA|TRBD1|TRBJ1-5
TGTGCCTGGAGTGTAGATTCCGGACAGGGGAGGGTTAGAGGCCAGCCCCAGCATTTT
CAWSVDSGQGRVRGQPQHF
>TRBV7-2|NA|TRBD1|TRBJ1-5
TGTGCCAGCAGTCACGGACAGGCCTTGTATAGCAATCAGCCCCAGCATTTT
CASSHGQALYSNQPQHF
>TRBV30|NA|TRBD1|TRBJ1-5
TGTGCCTGGAGTTTTCCGGGACAGGGTCAGCCCCAGCATTTT
CAWSFPGQGQPQHF
>TRBV2|once|TRBD1|TRBJ2-2
TGTGCCAGCAGAGCGGGACAGGGGGCCGGGGAGCTGTTTTTT
CASRAGQGAGELFF
>TRBV6-6|NA|NA|TRBJ1-5
TGTGCCAGCAGTTATAGGCGGTATAGCAATCAGCCCCAGCATTTT
CASSYRRYSNQPQHF
>TRBV30|NA|NA|TRBJ1-5
TGTGCCTGGGGTGAGGGCCGCAATCAGCCCCAGCATTTT
CAWGEGRNQPQHF
>TRBV29-1|NA|NA|TRBJ1-1
TGCAGCGTTGAACGCCTCAGGGGATTGAACACTGAAGCTTTCTTT
CSVERLRGLNTEAFF
>TRBV19|NA|NA|TRBJ2-5
TGTGCTTCAACTGAGGGGGCGGGGGAGACCCAGTACTTC
CASTEGAGETQYF
>TRBV18|NA|NA|TRBJ2-7
TGTGCCAGCTCACCAGTCGGACAGAGCTCCTACGAGCAGTACTTC
CASSPVGQSSYEQYF
>TRBV9|NA|NA|TRBJ2-3
TGTGCCAGCAGCGAGTCCCCCGTGGGGGGGTTGCCACAGGGTACGCAGTATTTT
CASSESPVGGLPQGTQYF
>TRBV4-1|NA|NA|TRBJ2-5
TGCGCCAGCAGCCAAGTATCCGGGTACCAAGAGACCCAGTACTTC
CASSQVSGYQETQYF
>TRBV18|NA|NA|TRBJ1-4
TGTGCCAGCTCACCGACCGTAGACACGTCTAATGAAAAACTGTTTTTT
CASSPTVDTSNEKLFF
>TRBV2|NA|NA|TRBJ1-5
TGTGCCAGCAGTGCCGGGTATAGCAATCAGCCCCAGCATTTT
CASSAGYSNQPQHF
>TRBV28|NA|TRBD2|TRBJ2-5
TGTGCCAGCAGGGCTAGCGGGAGTTCCCAGTACTTC
CASRASGSSQYF